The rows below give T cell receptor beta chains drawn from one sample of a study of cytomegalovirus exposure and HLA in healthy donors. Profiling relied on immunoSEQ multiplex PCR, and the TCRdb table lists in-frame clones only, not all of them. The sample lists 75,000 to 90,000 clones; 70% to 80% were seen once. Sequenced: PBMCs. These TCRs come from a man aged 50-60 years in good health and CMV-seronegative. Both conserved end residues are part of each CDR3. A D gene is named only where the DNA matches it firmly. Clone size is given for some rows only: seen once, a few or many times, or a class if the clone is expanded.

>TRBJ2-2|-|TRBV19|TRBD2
TGTGCCAGTAGTATAGGACTAGCGGGGTTCGGGGAGCTGTTTTTT
CASSIGLAGFGELFF
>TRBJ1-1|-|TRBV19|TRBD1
TGTGCCAGTAGAGCTGACAGGGTGAACACTGAAGCTTTCTTT
CASRADRVNTEAFF
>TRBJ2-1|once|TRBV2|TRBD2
TGTGCCAGCATCCAAGCCGCTAGCGGGGGGGCGGGTGAGCAGTTCTTC
CASIQAASGGAGEQFF
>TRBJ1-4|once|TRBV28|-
TGTGCCAGCAGTCGACAGTACAGGTTAATGGGAAAACTGTTTTTT
CASSRQYRLMGKLFF
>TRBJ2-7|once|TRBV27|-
TGTGCCAGCAGTTCCCCTCTAGGTTTGAGAGGGGGCTACGAGCAGTACTTC
CASSSPLGLRGGYEQYF
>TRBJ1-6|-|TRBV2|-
TGTGCCAGCAGGGTGCAGGGGTATAATTCACCCCTCCACTTT
CASRVQGYNSPLHF
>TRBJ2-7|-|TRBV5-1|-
TGCGCCAGCAGCTTGGCGTCATTGGGGAGCTCCTACGAGCAGTACTTC
CASSLASLGSSYEQYF
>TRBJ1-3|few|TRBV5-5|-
TGTGCCAGCAGCTCCCCTGAGGGCGGAAACACCATATATTTT
CASSSPEGGNTIYF
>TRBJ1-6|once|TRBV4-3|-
TGCGCCAGCAGGGGACAAGGACCCCATAATTCACCCCTCCACTTT
CASRGQGPHNSPLHF
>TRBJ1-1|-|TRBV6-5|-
TGTGCCAGCAATCGGGGGAACACTGAAGCTTTCTTT
CASNRGNTEAFF
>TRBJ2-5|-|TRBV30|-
TGTGCCTGGAGTGTTCAGTTCCAAGAGACCCAGTACTTC
CAWSVQFQETQYF
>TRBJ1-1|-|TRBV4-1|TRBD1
TGCGCCAGCAGCCACGGGACAGGGACGACTGAAGCTTTCTTT
CASSHGTGTTEAFF
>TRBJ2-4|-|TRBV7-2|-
TGTGCCAGCAGCTTGGGGGGGGCGGTGAACATTCAGTACTTC
CASSLGGAVNIQYF
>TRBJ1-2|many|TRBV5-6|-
TGTGCCAGCGAGTTACGGGACTATGGCTACACCTTC
CASELRDYGYTF
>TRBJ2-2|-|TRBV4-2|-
TGTGCCAGCAGCCGCGAACCGGCAGGGGCGATCACCGGGGAGCTGTTTTTT
CASSREPAGAITGELFF